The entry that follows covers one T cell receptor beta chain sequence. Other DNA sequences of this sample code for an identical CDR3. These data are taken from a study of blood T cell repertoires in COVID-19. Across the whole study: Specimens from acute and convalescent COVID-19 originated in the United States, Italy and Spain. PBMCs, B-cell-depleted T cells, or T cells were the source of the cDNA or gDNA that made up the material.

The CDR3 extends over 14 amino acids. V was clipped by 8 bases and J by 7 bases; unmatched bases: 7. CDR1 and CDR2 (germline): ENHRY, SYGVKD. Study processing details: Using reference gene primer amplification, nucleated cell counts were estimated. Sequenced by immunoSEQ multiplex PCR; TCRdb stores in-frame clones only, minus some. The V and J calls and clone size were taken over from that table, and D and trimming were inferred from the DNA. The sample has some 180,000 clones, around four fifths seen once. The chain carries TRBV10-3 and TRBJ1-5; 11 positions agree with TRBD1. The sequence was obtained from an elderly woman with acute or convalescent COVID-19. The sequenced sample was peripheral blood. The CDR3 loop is CAIRGQGGGQPQHF. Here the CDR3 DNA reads TGTGCCATCCGGGGACAGGGGGGGGGACAGCCCCAGCATTTT.